This passage covers 17 T cell receptor beta chains from one sample sequenced in a study of beta chain features in type 1 diabetes (dated by TCRdb to about 2018). Libraries were prepared through the immunoSEQ multiplex PCR assay. The entire isolated RNA was reverse transcribed using the High Capacity cDNA Reverse Transcription Kit, and thus expressed TCRB transcripts were sequenced. TCRdb carries this immuneACCESS record with in-frame sequences only. Its versions omit some clonotypes, under half of them owing to an unresolved V gene in the studies checked, with the rest unexplained. The sample table holds approximately 300,000 clones, of which roughly 9.6% were seen once. The ten largest clones capture roughly 0.016% of the sample. Sequencing used naive CD4+ T cells from blood. In the paper's terms, the cell subset or site label means: true naive CD4+ T cells. All receptors derive from a woman younger than 45 in good health.

The chain is built from TRBV27 and TRBJ2-7, with TRBD2 identical over 9 bases. The germline gives CDR1 MNHEY, CDR2 SMNVEV (reference sequence). The CDR3 sequence is 15 residues long. J lost 6 bases, V lost 7 bases, and 13 bases had no gene match. As DNA, the CDR3 is TGTGCCAGCATCAGGTCTGGAACTAGCGGGTCCGAGCAGTACTTC. Its translation is CASIRSGTSGSEQYF.

This chain joins TRBV7-2 and TRBJ1-5; TRBD1 matches 7 bases. The CDR3 is made up of 14 amino acids. Germline V gene sequence: CDR1 SGHTA, CDR2 FQGNSA. V lost 5 bases to trimming and J lost 5 bases; unmatched junction nucleotides: 6. This chain's CDR3 is CASSPRTGYQPQHF. The CDR3, as DNA: TGTGCCAGCAGCCCTAGGACAGGCTATCAGCCCCAGCATTTT.

The chain carries TRBV7-3 and TRBJ2-5; D might be TRBD1 (5 bases). There are 13 residues in the CDR3. From germline, CDR1 is SGHTA and CDR2 FQGTGA. Trimming cost V 5 bases and J 1 base, with 8 bases left between them. The CDR3 reads CASSRTSQETQYF. CDR3 sequence (DNA): TGTGCCAGCAGCCGGACAAGCCAAGAGACCCAGTACTTC.

The gene calls are TRBV30 and TRBJ1-2; D is unresolved. This CDR3 has 14 residues. Trimming stripped 3 bases from V and 0 bases from J, with 11 bases between. Germline V gene lookup returns CDR1 GTSNPN and CDR2 SVGIG (reference sequence). CDR3 DNA: TGTGCCTGGAGGGCCAGTCCGACTAACTATGGCTACACCTTC. Protein sequence: CAWRASPTNYGYTF.

This clone was found a few times. The V call is TRBV28, the J call TRBJ2-7; 10 bases are shared with TRBD1. This CDR3 spans 15 amino acids. Per the germline V gene, CDR1 is MDHEN and CDR2 is SYDVKM. Trimming took 6 bases from V and 3 from J; bases not matched to a gene: 8. The CDR3: CASRPSGQGFYEQYF. The CDR3 coding sequence is TGTGCCAGCAGACCGTCGGGACAGGGGTTCTACGAGCAGTACTTC.

This chain uses TRBV30 with TRBJ1-5; the match to TRBD1 covers 8 bases. Germline lookup yields CDR1 GTSNPN and CDR2 SVGIG (reference sequence). The CDR3 covers 16 residues. With 0 bases clipped from V and 3 bases from J, the junction kept 7 bases outside the gene matches. The CDR3 protein is CAWSVKGQGNNQPQHF. The CDR3 DNA reads TGTGCCTGGAGTGTTAAAGGACAGGGAAACAATCAGCCCCAGCATTTT.

This clone was observed a handful of times. J is TRBJ2-1 and V is TRBV5-1; TRBD1 agrees at 7 bases. V dropped 4 bases and J dropped 3; count of bases not matched to a gene: 4. The length of the CDR3 is 14 residues. Germline loops: CDR1 SGHRS, CDR2 YFSETQ. In nucleotides, the CDR3 is TGCGCCAGCAGCGCCGGGACAGACTACAATGAGCAGTTCTTC. Translated, it gives CASSAGTDYNEQFF.

The gene calls are TRBV5-1 and TRBJ2-1; 9 positions agree with TRBD2. CDR1 SGHRS and CDR2 YFSETQ come from the germline V gene. V lost 4 bases, J lost 3 bases, and 11 bases stayed unmatched. The CDR3 covers 17 residues. CDR3 sequence: CASSTKQGLANYNEQFF. For the CDR3, the DNA is TGCGCCAGCAGCACTAAACAAGGACTAGCGAACTACAATGAGCAGTTCTTC.

This clone turned up a few times. The chain is built from TRBV5-1 and TRBJ1-3; D might be TRBD1 (5 bases). CDR1 is SGHRS and CDR2 is YFSETQ in the germline V gene. V gave up 0 bases and J gave up 4 bases, with 11 bases separating them. CDR3 length equals 15 residues. The CDR3 sequence is CASSLEGTTGNTIYF. CDR3 nucleotide sequence: TGCGCCAGCAGCTTGGAGGGGACTACAGGAAACACCATATATTTT.

The V and J genes are TRBV5-1 and TRBJ2-2, with D perhaps matching TRBD1 (6 bases). Germline-derived CDR1 and CDR2 are SGHRS and YFSETQ. The CDR3 is made up of 15 amino acids. V was cut by 0 bases and J by 9 bases, with 15 bases left in between. In DNA, the CDR3 is TGCGCCAGCAGCTTGGCTTCAGGGGCCAGCAGGGAGCTGTTTTTT. Amino acid sequence: CASSLASGASRELFF.

The chain has TRBV29-1 and TRBJ2-7; TRBD1 matches at 9 bases. V shed 7 bases, J shed 5 bases, and the junction held 12 bases outside the gene matches. Germline V gene sequence: CDR1 SQVTM, CDR2 ANQGSEA. The CDR3 totals 14 residues. CDR3 sequence (DNA): TGCAGCGACCACCTTGGGACAGGGTCGCACGAGCAGTACTTC. Its translation is CSDHLGTGSHEQYF.

The chain couples TRBV7-3 to TRBJ2-1; TRBD2 aligns across 13 bases. The CDR3 contains 17 residues. V shed 5 bases and J 4 bases; nucleotides not matched to a gene: 8. The germline V gene encodes CDR1 SGHTA and CDR2 FQGTGA. The CDR3 DNA reads as TGTGCCAGCAGCCCGCGGACTAGCGGGGGTAATTACAATGAGCAGTTCTTC. Amino acids: CASSPRTSGGNYNEQFF.

The chain is built from TRBV4-3 and TRBJ2-3; D may be TRBD1 (5 bases). The CDR3 length is 13 residues. CDR1 and CDR2 (germline): LGHNA, YSLEER. The ends were cut back, 6 bases at V and 5 bases at J, with 12 bases in the middle. This chain's CDR3 is CASSPFQGDTQYF. CDR3 DNA sequence: TGCGCCAGCAGTCCTTTCCAGGGAGATACGCAGTATTTT.

V is TRBV2 and J is TRBJ2-5, with D perhaps matching TRBD1 (5 bases). Germline-derived CDR1 and CDR2 are SNHLY and FYNNEI. V gave up 5 bases and J gave up 5 bases, with 9 bases separating them. This CDR3 spans 12 amino acids. CDR3 bases: TGTGCCAGCAGTATCCAGGGTGAGACCCAGTACTTC. Amino acid sequence: CASSIQGETQYF.

The rearrangement joins TRBV7-2 to TRBJ2-1; TRBD2 matches at 8 bases. Per the germline V gene, CDR1 is SGHTA and CDR2 is FQGNSA. The CDR3 spans 15 residues. V shed 4 bases, J shed 5 bases, and the junction held 7 bases outside the gene matches. The DNA of the CDR3 is TGTGCCAGCAGCTATCGGGGCGGGAGGAACAATGAGCAGTTCTTC. Translation: CASSYRGGRNNEQFF.

The V gene is TRBV18, the J gene TRBJ2-2; D is unclear. V lost 1 base, J lost 6 bases, and 9 bases lay in between. CDR3 size: 14 residues. Germline loops: CDR1 KGHSH, CDR2 LQKENI. The CDR3 spells CASSPQLPPGELFF. DNA of the CDR3: TGTGCCAGCTCACCACAACTTCCCCCCGGGGAGCTGTTTTTT.

There are a few counts of this clone. Written as DNA, the CDR3 is TGTGCCAGCAGGAGCGGGAGTATGAACGAGCAGTACTTC. It is translated as CASRSGSMNEQYF. This chain uses TRBV27 with TRBJ2-7; 8 bases align to TRBD2. J lost 5 bases, V lost 6 bases, and 6 bases had no gene match. There are 13 residues in the CDR3. Germline V gene sequence: CDR1 MNHEY, CDR2 SMNVEV (reference sequence).